This T cell receptor (beta chain) was retrieved from a study of blood T cell repertoires in COVID-19. Study context: Acute and convalescent COVID-19 samples came from the United States, Italy and Spain. Sources were T cells, B-cell-depleted T cells, or PBMCs; the material itself was cDNA or gDNA.

Individuals drawn from 24 US areas were roughly 18 to 100 years old. Participants' own reports of clinical history determined their cohort assignment. TCRdb keeps only in-frame clones here, not all; method: immunoSEQ multiplex PCR. Of more than 300,000 clones detected, roughly 90% appear once; the ten largest clones hold 3.9%. Germline V CDR1 and CDR2: PRHDT, FYEKMQ (reference sequence). The CDR3 consists of 14 residues. The V gene end was trimmed by 5 bases and the J gene end by 9 bases; junction bases not matched to a gene: 10. The chain is built from TRBV13 and TRBJ1-1; 9 nucleotides align to TRBD1. This sequence originates from a woman in her thirties who had been exposed to COVID-19. Sequencing was carried out using PBMCs or T cells enriched from blood (not recorded which). The CDR3 reads CASSEDRGAQKAFF. The DNA for the CDR3 is TGTGCCAGCAGCGAGGACAGGGGCGCTCAAAAAGCTTTCTTT.